This T cell receptor beta chain was found in a study of shared clonotypes between healthy human individuals. Study background: The donor group consisted of a couple of women and a few men, aged 18 to 49. Overall study results and limits: Only blood samples were collected, and tissue repertoires likely differ.

Around 91 million PBMCs were counted before genomic DNA extraction. CDR1 SGDLS and CDR2 YYNGEE come from the germline V gene. The CDR3 extends over 15 amino acids. Deletions cut 0 bases from V and 1 base from J, with 7 bases between. As to this clone: Its antigen remains unidentified.

In the study's own analysis: Quality scores were absent from the junction-only immunoSEQ sequences, so filtering differed. Assay: immunoSEQ multiplex PCR; the TCRdb copy retains only in-frame clones and omits some. The DNA gave D and trimming, while V, J and clone size come from that table. The sample includes fewer than 600,000 clones, roughly 80% of them seen just once. This sequence was found in a woman aged 40 to 49 in good health. Some clones in this sample may be carry-over from other donors' samples. This chain uses TRBV9 with TRBJ2-2; a possible D gene is TRBD1 (5 bases). Sample: PBMCs. The CDR3 DNA reads as TGTGCCAGCAGCGTAGCAGGGTTGAACACCGGGGAGCTGTTTTTT. Translating it yields CASSVAGLNTGELFF.